The present TCR beta chain was sequenced within a study of OX40 agonist ivuxolimab in advanced cancers. Study-wide background: The group had a mean age of 60 years, ranged from 23 to 79, and was 80% to 85% male.

Trimming pared 1 base from V and 0 bases from J, leaving 13 bases between. The CDR3 consists of 16 residues. Looked up from germline, CDR1 is SGHVS and CDR2 is FQNEAQ. Data came from immunoSEQ multiplex PCR; TCRdb stores just in-frame clones and leaves some out. The top ten hold about 2.4% of the sample, which has about 95,000 clones, around 90% seen once. This clonotype originated in an adult with an advanced solid tumor such as melanoma, head and neck, liver or kidney cancer. The specimen comprised CD4+ or CD8+ T cells sorted from blood, sampled in a trial of the OX40 agonist ivuxolimab. The chain combines TRBV7-8 with TRBJ2-7; either TRBD1 or TRBD2 may fit D (6 bases each). The CDR3 sequence is CASSLDSGGPSYEQYF. CDR3 nucleotide sequence: TGTGCCAGCAGCTTAGACTCCGGGGGCCCCTCCTACGAGCAGTACTTC.